The 31 T cell receptor beta chains in this list originate from one sample, sequenced in a study of OX40 agonist ivuxolimab in advanced cancers. TCRdb's copy holds only in-frame clones and misses some; the assay was immunoSEQ multiplex PCR. The sample includes 23,000 or so clones, roughly 90% of them seen just once. Sequencing used CD4+ or CD8+ T cells sorted from blood, obtained in a trial of the OX40 agonist ivuxolimab. These receptors were collected from an adult with an advanced solid tumor such as melanoma, head and neck, liver or kidney cancer.

V gene TRBV5-1 combines with J gene TRBJ1-1; a possible D gene is TRBD1 (6 bases). The CDR3 loop spans 14 amino acids. Germline values: CDR1 SGHRS, CDR2 YFSETQ. Trimming shortened V by 4 bases and J by 4 bases, and 14 bases separated the two germline ends. CDR3 DNA sequence: TGCGCCAGCAGCAGCCCCACCAGGGGCACTGAAGCTTTCTTT. It specifies CASSSPTRGTEAFF. The full variable domain, its missing parts supplied by reference TRBV5-1 and TRBJ1-1, is KAGVTQTPRYLIKTRGQQVTLSCSPISGHRSVSWYQQTPGQGLQFLFEYFSETQRNKGNFPGRFSGRQFSNSRSEMNVSTLELGDSALYLCASSSPTRGTEAFFGQGTRLTVV.

The genes are TRBV30 and TRBJ2-1, with a possible D match to TRBD2 (6 bases). The length of the CDR3 is 14 residues. Looked up from germline, CDR1 is GTSNPN and CDR2 is SVGIG (reference sequence). Trimming cost V 0 bases and J 2 bases, with 8 bases left between them. CDR3 sequence (DNA): TGTGCCTGGAGTGTACGCGGGGCCTACAATGAGCAGTTCTTC. Its translation: CAWSVRGAYNEQFF.

V gene TRBV29-1 combines with J gene TRBJ2-2; D possibly matches TRBD1 or TRBD2 (6 bases each). CDR1 and CDR2 (germline): SQVTM, ANQGSEA. The CDR3 sequence is 15 residues long. Trimming removed 3 bases from V and 1 base from J, with 12 bases in between. CDR3: CSVDTGGGNTGELFF. The CDR3 DNA sequence: TGCAGCGTTGATACAGGAGGGGGGAACACCGGGGAGCTGTTTTTT.

The chain carries TRBV7-9 and TRBJ1-1; D uncertain. Trimming stripped 5 bases from V and 8 bases from J, with 12 bases between. Germline V lookup: CDR1 SEHNR, CDR2 FQNEAQ (reference sequence). CDR3 length: 12 residues. The CDR3 nucleotides read TGTGCCAGCAGCCGAAGGGCGGAAGAAGCTTTCTTT. Amino acids: CASSRRAEEAFF.

The chain couples TRBV4-3 to TRBJ2-1; D not certain. CDR3 length equals 13 residues. The germline CDR1 and CDR2 sequences are LGHNA and YSLEER. V was clipped by 0 bases and J by 7 bases, with 7 bases between them. The CDR3 here is CASSQDTRNEQFF. CDR3 nucleotide sequence: TGCGCCAGCAGCCAAGATACAAGAAATGAGCAGTTCTTC.

The V call is TRBV18, the J call TRBJ2-3; TRBD1 matches at 7 bases. J gave up 6 bases and V 3 bases, and 9 bases lay outside the gene matches. The CDR3 loop spans 15 amino acids. The germline CDR1 and CDR2 sequences are KGHSH and LQKENI. CDR3 sequence (DNA): TGTGCCAGCTCACCGCAGGGACAGCCGTACGATACGCAGTATTTT. Translation gives CASSPQGQPYDTQYF.

In the case of this clone: The missing conserved phenylalanine or tryptophan at the end of this CDR3 makes a read error likely. It is unclear where the CDR3 begins or ends on the DNA, so no DNA is shown, and the CDR3 is as TCRdb lists it. The chain uses TRBV9 and TRBJ1-2. Germline values: CDR1 SGDLS, CDR2 YYNGEE. The CDR3 has 10 residues if both end residues are counted. CDR3 amino acids: CASSVVIPNG.

The chain is built from TRBV19 and TRBJ2-1, with D possibly being TRBD2 (7 bases). Trimming took off 8 bases at V and 4 bases at J, with 21 bases between the two ends. Germline CDR1 LNHDA, CDR2 SQIVND (reference sequence). CDR3 length: 16 residues. The CDR3 nucleotides read TGTGCCAGTTCCGCCGGGGCGGGGGCTGTATACAATGAGCAGTTCTTC. Protein: CASSAGAGAVYNEQFF. Full variable domain (missing parts from reference TRBV19 and TRBJ2-1): DGGITQSPKYLFRKEGQNVTLSCEQNLNHDAMYWYRQDPGQGLRLIYYSQIVNDFQKGDIAEGYSVSREKKESFPLTVTSAQKNPTAFYLCASSAGAGAVYNEQFFGPGTRLTVL.

As regards this clone: The junction differs from germline at one of its ends, possibly a read error. This rearrangement joins TRBV12-5 to TRBJ1-3; D may be TRBD1 (5 bases). This CDR3 is 18 amino acids long. The germline gives CDR1 LGHNT, CDR2 FRNRAP. CDR3 loop: CASGLVRAGLVSGNTVYF. DNA for the CDR3: TGTGCTAGTGGTTTGGTCCGTGCAGGGTTGGTCTCTGGAAACACCGTATATTTT.

V usage is TRBV7-9 and J usage is TRBJ2-7; TRBD2 is a possible D gene (6 bases). The CDR3 consists of 14 residues. Trimming took off 2 bases at V and 3 bases at J, with 11 bases between the two ends. Germline V gives CDR1 SEHNR, CDR2 FQNEAQ (reference sequence). The CDR3 is CASSLTGVNYEQYF. The CDR3 DNA reads as TGTGCCAGCAGCTTAACGGGAGTGAACTACGAGCAGTACTTC.

The chain couples TRBV10-3 to TRBJ1-6; TRBD1 is a possible D gene (5 bases). Looked up from germline, CDR1 is ENHRY and CDR2 is SYGVKD. The V and J ends lost 2 bases and 7 bases respectively, with 12 bases between them. The CDR3 contains 15 residues. In DNA form, the CDR3 reads TGTGCCATCAGTGAGGGTGGGGCAATCAATTCACCCCTCCACTTT. This encodes CAISEGGAINSPLHF.

The V call is TRBV7-9, the J call TRBJ1-5, with D perhaps TRBD1 (5 bases). Per germline, CDR1 SEHNR and CDR2 FQNEAQ (reference sequence). This CDR3 comprises 15 residues. Trimming cost V 5 bases and J 6 bases, with 17 bases left between them. The CDR3 spells CASSQGSGRLQPQHF. CDR3 DNA: TGTGCCAGCAGCCAGGGATCGGGCCGTCTTCAGCCCCAGCATTTT.

The chain joins TRBV7-9 to TRBJ2-3; D unresolved. The germline V gene encodes CDR1 SEHNR and CDR2 FQNEAQ (reference sequence). The CDR3 totals 15 residues. V was pared by 2 bases and J by 0 bases, with 9 bases between. CDR3 sequence: CASSLSGTSTDTQYF. CDR3 nucleotides: TGTGCCAGCAGCTTATCAGGCACCAGCACAGATACGCAGTATTTT. The full variable domain, rest sourced from reference TRBV7-9 and TRBJ2-3, is DTGVSQNPRHKITKRGQNVTFRCDPISEHNRLYWYRQTLGQGPEFLTYFQNEAQLEKSRLLSDRFSAERPKGSFSTLEIQRTEQGDSAMYLCASSLSGTSTDTQYFGPGTRLTVL.

The chain links TRBV4-2 to TRBJ1-1; D possibly corresponds to TRBD1 (5 bases). Trimming stripped 5 bases from V and 2 bases from J, with 21 bases between. The CDR3 sequence is 17 residues long. CDR1 is LGHNA and CDR2 is YNFKEQ in the germline V gene. The chain's CDR3 is CASSSQGVVALNTEAFF. The CDR3 coding sequence is TGTGCCAGCAGCTCCCAGGGCGTCGTCGCGCTTAACACTGAAGCTTTCTTT.

The gene calls are TRBV6-6 and TRBJ1-4; possibly TRBD1 for D (5 bases). The germline V gene has CDR1 MNHNY and CDR2 SVGAGI (reference sequence). This CDR3 is built from 12 residues. V lost 5 bases and J 11 bases, leaving 12 bases between the germline ends. This CDR3 reads CASSLRQRKLFF. The DNA of the CDR3 is TGTGCCAGCAGTCTAAGACAGAGGAAACTGTTTTTT.

V gene TRBV30 combines with J gene TRBJ2-5, with TRBD2 identical over 8 bases. The CDR3 extends over 13 amino acids. Germline CDR1 is GTSNPN and CDR2 is SVGIG (reference sequence). V shed 1 base, J shed 4 bases, and the junction held 2 bases outside the gene matches. The CDR3 here is CAWSAGGRETQYF. CDR3 DNA: TGTGCCTGGAGTGCGGGGGGGCGAGAGACCCAGTACTTC.

The chain links TRBV19 to TRBJ1-3; D is undetermined. The CDR3 totals 16 residues. The V gene's germline CDR1 is LNHDA and CDR2 SQIVND (reference sequence). The V end lost 0 bases, the J end lost 1 base, and 10 bases lay between the germline ends. CDR3 in amino acids: CASSIDRRLSGNTIYF. In DNA, the CDR3 is TGTGCCAGTAGTATAGATCGGAGACTATCTGGAAACACCATATATTTT.

CDR3 in DNA: TGTGCCAGCAGCCTCGACAGGGGTAATCATTCACCCCTCCACTTT. This translates into CASSLDRGNHSPLHF. This chain uses TRBV5-4 with TRBJ1-6; 8 bases align to TRBD1. With V trimmed by 4 bases and J by 8 bases, 8 bases remained unmatched. The CDR3 is 15 residues long. Germline-derived CDR1 and CDR2 are SGHNT and YYREEE (reference sequence). The full variable domain, completed using reference TRBV5-4 and TRBJ1-6, is ETGVTQSPTHLIKTRGQQVTLRCSSQSGHNTVSWYQQALGQGPQFIFQYYREEENGRGNFPPRFSGLQFPNYSSELNVNALELDDSALYLCASSLDRGNHSPLHFGNGTRLTVT.

The chain uses TRBV7-9 and TRBJ1-3; a possible D gene is TRBD1 (6 bases). Germline assignment: CDR1 SEHNR and CDR2 FQNEAQ (reference sequence). Trimming left V 2 bases short and J 7 bases short, with 9 bases between. The CDR3 is 13 residues long. The CDR3 coding sequence is TGTGCCAGCAGCTTATCCCAGGGGAACACCATATATTTT. It translates to CASSLSQGNTIYF.

This clone has just one count. This chain links TRBV29-1 with TRBJ2-6, with 11 nucleotides matching TRBD1. Germline CDR1 reads SQVTM; CDR2 reads ANQGSEA. With V trimmed by 6 bases and J by 1 base, 5 bases remained unmatched. CDR3 size: 16 residues. Here the CDR3 DNA reads TGCAGCGTGGCCGGACAGGGGGCTTCTGGGGCCAACGTCCTGACTTTC. As protein: CSVAGQGASGANVLTF.

This rearrangement joins TRBV11-3 to TRBJ2-1; possibly TRBD1 for D (6 bases). From germline, CDR1 is SGHNT and CDR2 YENEEA. This CDR3 has 16 amino acids. The V end was cut by 4 bases, the J end by 0 bases, with 13 bases between. Here the CDR3 DNA reads TGTGCCAGCAGCTCGGGACAAATAAGCTCCTACAATGAGCAGTTCTTC. This sequence encodes CASSSGQISSYNEQFF.

V and J are TRBV7-9 and TRBJ2-3; weak D call: TRBD2 (5 bases). V lost 1 base and J lost 2, with 16 bases in between. The CDR3 length is 17 residues. The V gene's germline CDR1 is SEHNR and CDR2 FQNEAQ (reference sequence). The CDR3 reads CASSLGKGGPPTDTQYF. The CDR3 coding sequence is TGTGCCAGCAGCTTAGGGAAAGGCGGGCCTCCCACAGATACGCAGTATTTT.

This clone was seen only once. The V and J genes are TRBV19 and TRBJ2-7; tentatively, D is TRBD1 or TRBD2 (6 bases each). The V end was cut by 6 bases, the J end by 4 bases, with 22 bases between. CDR3 length equals 16 residues. Germline assignment: CDR1 LNHDA and CDR2 SQIVND (reference sequence). The CDR3 DNA reads TGTGCCAGTAGCCAAAGAGCTTGGGGGGCTAAATACGAGCAGTACTTC. Protein: CASSQRAWGAKYEQYF.

In nucleotides, the CDR3 is TGTGCCAGCAGTTTAGGGGCTGGGGCTAGCAATCAGCCCCAGCATTTT. Its protein product is CASSLGAGASNQPQHF. The gene calls are TRBV28 and TRBJ1-5; D may be TRBD1 (5 bases). There are 16 residues in the CDR3. Germline V gene sequence: CDR1 MDHEN, CDR2 SYDVKM. Trimming pared 2 bases from V and 0 bases from J, leaving 11 bases between.

The chain uses TRBV18 and TRBJ1-6; D is ambiguous. Trimming removed 6 bases at V and 12 bases at J, with 21 bases between. Germline V gene lookup returns CDR1 KGHSH and CDR2 LQKENI. The CDR3 runs 15 residues. The CDR3, as DNA: TGTGCCAGCTCTACCACTATGAGTGGATTGGAACCCCTCCACTTT. It encodes CASSTTMSGLEPLHF.

The chain uses TRBV27 and TRBJ2-3; 9 bases fit TRBD1. Looked up from germline, CDR1 is MNHEY and CDR2 is SMNVEV (reference sequence). Trimming took 1 base from V and 10 from J; bases not matched to a gene: 15. This CDR3 has 17 residues. The DNA of the CDR3 is TGTGCCAGCAGTTTATTCACCTTGACAGGGGGGTCTTCGGCGCAGTATTTT. Its translation: CASSLFTLTGGSSAQYF.

The gene calls are TRBV30 and TRBJ2-2, with no clear D. Germline CDR1 reads GTSNPN; CDR2 reads SVGIG (reference sequence). CDR3 length: 14 amino acids. The ends were cut back, 3 bases at V and 5 bases at J, with 13 bases in the middle. The DNA for the CDR3 is TGTGCCTGGAGGGGTTCGGCTAGTACCGGGGAGCTGTTTTTT. Encoded protein: CAWRGSASTGELFF.

The V call is TRBV6-1, the J call TRBJ2-1; 7 nucleotides agree with TRBD2. Germline values: CDR1 MNHNS, CDR2 SASEGT. The CDR3 has 15 amino acids. V shed 8 bases, J shed 6 bases, and the junction held 13 bases outside the gene matches. CDR3 nucleotide sequence: TGTGCCAGCCTAGGGACTATTGGTTCCGGCAATGAGCAGTTCTTC. Its protein is CASLGTIGSGNEQFF.

The rearrangement links TRBV5-1 to TRBJ2-5; the D is unclear. V was pared by 0 bases and J by 6 bases, with 9 bases between. CDR3 length: 13 residues. Germline lookup yields CDR1 SGHRS and CDR2 YFSETQ. CDR3 sequence (DNA): TGCGCCAGCAGCTTGGGTGGCCAGCAGACCCAGTACTTC. Its protein product is CASSLGGQQTQYF.

The V call is TRBV6-5, the J call TRBJ1-2, with 7 bases matching TRBD1. The CDR3 runs to 15 residues. Germline V gene sequence: CDR1 MNHEY, CDR2 SVGAGI. V gave up 6 bases and J gave up 2 bases; unmatched junction bases: 9. The CDR3 spells CASRIPGTENYGYTF. DNA of the CDR3: TGTGCCAGCAGAATACCCGGGACAGAGAACTATGGCTACACCTTC.

A single count supports this clone. The chain employs TRBV30 and TRBJ1-4, with TRBD1 identical over 7 bases. This CDR3 region has 14 residues. Germline V CDR1 and CDR2: GTSNPN, SVGIG (reference sequence). Trimming removed 0 bases from V and 6 bases from J; junction bases left unmatched: 4. The CDR3 loop is CAWSVAGGDEKLFF. In nucleotides, the CDR3 is TGTGCCTGGAGTGTCGCAGGGGGTGATGAAAAACTGTTTTTT.